Presented here are 20 T cell receptor beta chains from one specimen sequenced in a study of shared clonotypes between healthy human individuals. It was CD45RO-negative cells, positively selected for CCR7, that made up naive CD8 cells, with terminally differentiated effector memory CD45RA+ cells excluded. Sequencing used immunoSEQ multiplex PCR; TCRdb keeps in-frame clones, though not all of them. The table lists 800,000 or so clones, around 96% of them singletons. Sequencing was carried out using naive CD8+ T cells sorted from blood. These TCRs come from a man aged 25-45 years in good health.

This sequence joins TRBV2 and TRBJ1-1; D gene uncertain. Looked up from germline, CDR1 is SNHLY and CDR2 is FYNNEI. The CDR3 extends over 13 amino acids. Trimming stripped 3 bases from V and 4 bases from J, with 9 bases between. CDR3 protein: CASSDQVGTEAFF. The CDR3 DNA is TGTGCCAGCAGTGATCAGGTTGGCACTGAAGCTTTCTTT.

The rearrangement links TRBV4-3 to TRBJ2-3; D is possibly TRBD2 (5 bases). V was shortened by 0 bases and J by 0 bases, with 13 bases between the two germline ends. From germline, CDR1 is LGHNA and CDR2 YSLEER. The CDR3 length is 17 residues. CDR3 sequence: CASSQDYMRVSTDTQYF. CDR3 coding DNA: TGCGCCAGCAGCCAAGATTATATGCGGGTCAGCACAGATACGCAGTATTTT.

The chain combines TRBV27 with TRBJ1-5, with D tentatively TRBD1 (5 bases). CDR3 length equals 13 residues. Germline CDR1 is MNHEY and CDR2 is SMNVEV (reference sequence). V was cut by 3 bases and J by 6 bases, with 9 bases left in between. The CDR3 nucleotides are TGTGCCAGCAGTTTGTGGGGGGGTCAGCCCCAGCATTTT. Protein product: CASSLWGGQPQHF.

The gene calls are TRBV28 and TRBJ2-1; 12 bases agree with TRBD2. CDR1 MDHEN and CDR2 SYDVKM come from the germline V gene. Unmatched junction bases numbered 15, after V lost 5 bases and J lost 4 bases. The CDR3 runs to 19 residues. This CDR3 is CASSTRFLAGGPKYNEQFF. CDR3 nucleotide sequence: TGTGCCAGCAGTACCAGATTCCTAGCGGGAGGGCCGAAATACAATGAGCAGTTCTTC.

This clone appeared once. This chain joins TRBV5-8 and TRBJ2-3; D remains ambiguous. Trimming shortened V by 4 bases and J by 2 bases, and 11 bases separated the two germline ends. CDR1 is SGHTS, CDR2 YDEGEE, per germline. This CDR3 region has 14 residues. The chain's CDR3 is CASSPLSLTDTQYF. In DNA, the CDR3 is TGTGCCAGCAGCCCCCTTTCGCTCACAGATACGCAGTATTTT.

The V call is TRBV5-5, the J call TRBJ2-1; 7 positions match TRBD2. The length of the CDR3 is 16 residues. Per the germline V gene, CDR1 is SGHKS and CDR2 is YYEKEE (reference sequence). V lost 5 bases to trimming and J lost 1 base; unmatched junction nucleotides: 9. The CDR3 loop reads CASRPSLAPSYNEQFF. The CDR3 DNA sequence: TGTGCCAGCAGACCCTCACTAGCGCCTTCCTACAATGAGCAGTTCTTC.

The chain recombines TRBV18 with TRBJ1-1, with D unclear. The CDR3 has 13 amino acids. Trimming cost V 1 base and J 2 bases, with 5 bases left between them. The V gene's germline CDR1 is KGHSH and CDR2 LQKENI. CDR3 nucleotide sequence: TGTGCCAGCTCACCACAGGCAAACACTGAAGCTTTCTTT. Encoded protein: CASSPQANTEAFF.

The chain employs TRBV6-5 and TRBJ2-5, with D possibly matching TRBD2 (6 bases). The germline V gene has CDR1 MNHEY and CDR2 SVGAGI. The CDR3 length is 14 residues. V was shortened by 6 bases and J by 2 bases, with 13 bases between the two germline ends. The CDR3 is CASSVSGDQETQYF. CDR3 DNA: TGTGCCAGCAGCGTTAGCGGAGATCAAGAGACCCAGTACTTC.

For this clone: Other nucleotide sequences from this sample produce the same CDR3. The V gene is TRBV9, the J gene TRBJ1-1, with no clear D. This CDR3 region has 13 residues. Germline CDR1 is SGDLS and CDR2 is YYNGEE. Trimming removed 1 base from V and 1 base from J, with 5 bases in between. CDR3 sequence reads: CASSVSGNTEAFF. In DNA form, the CDR3 reads TGTGCCAGCAGCGTATCAGGGAACACTGAAGCTTTCTTT.

This chain uses TRBV6-1 with TRBJ2-7, with unresolved D. The CDR3 contains 14 residues. The germline V and J ends were trimmed by 7 bases and 3 bases, with 16 bases remaining between them. Germline loops: CDR1 MNHNS, CDR2 SASEGT. The CDR3 is CASTFQVGSYEQYF. CDR3 coding DNA: TGTGCCAGCACTTTCCAAGTGGGTAGCTACGAGCAGTACTTC.

The gene calls are TRBV14 and TRBJ1-1; 7 positions match TRBD1. This CDR3 is 15 amino acids long. Germline-derived CDR1 and CDR2 are SGHDN and FVKESK. V lost 2 bases and J lost 0; bases outside the gene matches: 3. This chain's CDR3 is CASSQRTGLNTEAFF. CDR3 sequence (DNA): TGTGCCAGCAGCCAAAGGACAGGACTGAACACTGAAGCTTTCTTT.

The V call is TRBV14, the J call TRBJ2-1, with D hard to call. CDR1 is SGHDN and CDR2 is FVKESK in the germline V gene. CDR3 length: 14 amino acids. V gave up 1 base and J gave up 9 bases, with 13 bases separating them. CDR3: CASSQVWVAGEQFF. Here the CDR3 DNA reads TGTGCCAGCAGCCAAGTCTGGGTAGCAGGTGAGCAGTTCTTC.

The chain uses TRBV7-8 and TRBJ2-7, with TRBD2 matching 7 bases. The V gene's germline CDR1 is SGHVS and CDR2 FQNEAQ. The CDR3 is 16 residues long. The ends lost 5 bases at V and 0 bases at J; junction bases unmatched: 10. The CDR3, as DNA: TGTGCCAGCAGCCCGATTCGGGGGGTGAGCTCCTACGAGCAGTACTTC. Translation gives CASSPIRGVSSYEQYF. The full variable domain, rest sourced from reference TRBV7-8 and TRBJ2-7, is GAGVSQSPRYKVAKRGQDVALRCDPISGHVSLFWYQQALGQGPEFLTYFQNEAQLDKSGLPSDRFFAERPEGSVSTLKIQRTQQEDSAVYLCASSPIRGVSSYEQYFGPGTRLTVT.

The chain combines TRBV27 with TRBJ1-1; D perhaps matches TRBD1 (6 bases). The germline gives CDR1 MNHEY, CDR2 SMNVEV (reference sequence). CDR3 length: 14 amino acids. The V gene lost 7 bases and the J gene lost 2 bases, with 14 bases spanning the gap. The CDR3 DNA reads TGTGCCAGCAAAAGACAGGAGGATAACACTGAAGCTTTCTTT. Encoded protein: CASKRQEDNTEAFF.

The V and J genes are TRBV11-2 and TRBJ1-2, with D possibly TRBD1 on 6 matching bases. Trimming removed 4 bases from V and 6 bases from J, with 12 bases in between. Germline assignment: CDR1 SGHAT and CDR2 FQNNGV. The CDR3 covers 13 residues. CDR3 in amino acids: CASSSGVGNGYTF. The CDR3 DNA reads TGTGCCAGCAGCTCAGGGGTCGGTAATGGCTACACCTTC.

The chain employs TRBV4-1 and TRBJ1-5, with D maybe TRBD1 (5 bases). Germline loops: CDR1 MGHRA, CDR2 YSYEKL. The CDR3 contains 14 residues. V lost 4 bases to trimming and J lost 1 base, with 8 bases between them. DNA for the CDR3: TGCGCCAGCAGCCCGCGACAGAGCAATCAGCCCCAGCATTTT. Encoded protein: CASSPRQSNQPQHF.

This chain links TRBV4-3 with TRBJ2-7; weak D call: TRBD1 (5 bases). Trimming cost V 1 base and J 6 bases, with 10 bases left between them. The germline V gene encodes CDR1 LGHNA and CDR2 YSLEER. This CDR3 spans 13 amino acids. CDR3 sequence (DNA): TGCGCCAGCAGCCAAGTGGAAGGGGTCGAGCAGTACTTC. The encoded protein is CASSQVEGVEQYF.

The rearrangement joins TRBV19 to TRBJ2-2; tentatively, D is TRBD1 (6 bases). Trimming shortened V by 0 bases and J by 16 bases, and 18 bases separated the two germline ends. The CDR3 is 14 amino acids. Germline CDR1 is LNHDA and CDR2 is SQIVND (reference sequence). DNA of the CDR3: TGTGCCAGTAGTATAGAGGGGGCTGACACGGTTGCGTTTTTT. Its translation: CASSIEGADTVAFF.

The chain recombines TRBV28 with TRBJ2-1; D is undetermined. The CDR3 is made up of 16 amino acids. The V gene's germline CDR1 is MDHEN and CDR2 SYDVKM. V was cut by 6 bases and J by 4 bases, with 19 bases left in between. The CDR3 is CASRPVSRGLYNEQFF. Here the CDR3 DNA reads TGTGCCAGCAGGCCCGTTTCTCGCGGATTGTACAATGAGCAGTTCTTC. The entire variable domain, with the rest obtained from reference TRBV28 and TRBJ2-1, is as follows: DVKVTQSSRYLVKRTGEKVFLECVQDMDHENMFWYRQDPGLGLRLIYFSYDVKMKEKGDIPEGYSVSREKKERFSLILESASTNQTSMYLCASRPVSRGLYNEQFFGPGTRLTVL.

J is TRBJ2-7 and V is TRBV7-6; D gene uncertain. The CDR3 spans 14 residues. Trimming removed 5 bases from V and 0 bases from J, with 11 bases in between. Germline CDR1 and CDR2: SGHVS and FNYEAQ. The CDR3 loop reads CASSPRVDSYEQYF. Here the CDR3 DNA reads TGTGCCAGCAGCCCACGGGTTGACTCCTACGAGCAGTACTTC. The whole variable domain, filled in from reference TRBV7-6 and TRBJ2-7, reads GAGVSQSPRYKVTKRGQDVALRCDPISGHVSLYWYRQALGQGPEFLTYFNYEAQQDKSGLPNDRFSAERPEGSISTLTIQRTEQRDSAMYRCASSPRVDSYEQYFGPGTRLTVT.